This is a list of T cell receptor beta chains from one sample in a study of CD8+ T cells in alopecia areata. TCRdb's copy holds only in-frame clones and misses some; the assay was immunoSEQ multiplex PCR. The table shows fewer than 20,000 clones, with more than 45% occurring only once. The material sequenced was skin. These receptors were collected from a human donor with alopecia areata. Each CDR3 is given with its conserved first and last residue. The D gene is left open where the match is weak. For some rows the clone size is stated as once, few or many, or as a class when expanded; others skip it.

D gene: TRBD2
J gene: TRBJ2-7
clone size: few
V gene: TRBV28
CDR3 DNA: TGTGCCAGCAGTCATCCGAGGGAAGCGGGAGTTAAGGAGCAGTACTTC
CDR3 protein: CASSHPREAGVKEQYF

D gene: TRBD1
J gene: TRBJ2-7
clone size: NA
V gene: TRBV30
CDR3 DNA: TGTGCCGGGGGACAGGGGCCGTTCAAAGTCTACGAGCAGTACTTC
CDR3 protein: CAGGQGPFKVYEQYF

D gene: NA
J gene: TRBJ2-5
clone size: few
V gene: TRBV7-8
CDR3 DNA: TGTGCCAGCAGCTTTAGGCCAGTATCCCAAGAGACCCAGTACTTC
CDR3 protein: CASSFRPVSQETQYF

D gene: TRBD2
J gene: TRBJ2-1
clone size: few
V gene: TRBV28
CDR3 DNA: TGTGCCAGCAGTTTTGTTAGCGGGGATCACAATGAGCAGTTCTTC
CDR3 protein: CASSFVSGDHNEQFF

D gene: TRBD2
J gene: TRBJ2-2
clone size: NA
V gene: TRBV9
CDR3 DNA: TGTGCCAGCAGCGTACTGCTAGCGGGAGGGCCTGGGGACACCGGGGAGCTGTTTTTT
CDR3 protein: CASSVLLAGGPGDTGELFF

D gene: TRBD2
J gene: TRBJ2-1
clone size: NA
V gene: TRBV5-1
CDR3 DNA: TGCGCCAGCAGCCGAATCGGAGCGGGAATCTACAATGAGCAGTTCTTC
CDR3 protein: CASSRIGAGIYNEQFF

D gene: NA
J gene: TRBJ2-5
clone size: NA
V gene: TRBV6-1
CDR3 DNA: TGTGCCAGCAGTACGGGAGTAGAACAAGAGACCCAGTACTTC
CDR3 protein: CASSTGVEQETQYF

D gene: NA
J gene: TRBJ2-6
clone size: NA
V gene: TRBV5-1
CDR3 DNA: TGCGCCAGCAGCCCAACAGGGAGCTCTGGGGCCAACGTCCTGACTTTC
CDR3 protein: CASSPTGSSGANVLTF

D gene: NA
J gene: TRBJ2-5
clone size: NA
V gene: TRBV2
CDR3 DNA: TGTGCCAGCAGTGCGGCCGGACAAGAGACCCAGTACTTC
CDR3 protein: CASSAAGQETQYF

D gene: TRBD1
J gene: TRBJ2-4
clone size: medium-sized
V gene: TRBV4-1
CDR3 DNA: TGCGCCAGCAGCCACGCCGGGACAGCCTTAGCCAAAAACATTCAGTACTTC
CDR3 protein: CASSHAGTALAKNIQYF

D gene: NA
J gene: TRBJ2-3
clone size: NA
V gene: TRBV30
CDR3 DNA: TGTGCCTGTCTACAGGGACATGGTCGCGCAGATACGCAGTATTTT
CDR3 protein: CACLQGHGRADTQYF

D gene: NA
J gene: TRBJ1-2
clone size: few
V gene: TRBV10-3
CDR3 DNA: TGTGCCATCAGTGATTCCCAGGCAGGGTCCTATGGCTACACCTTC
CDR3 protein: CAISDSQAGSYGYTF

D gene: NA
J gene: TRBJ1-2
clone size: few
V gene: TRBV6-5
CDR3 DNA: TGTGCCAGCAGTTACGGAGTTCAAGGGCACTATGGCTACACCTTC
CDR3 protein: CASSYGVQGHYGYTF

D gene: TRBD1
J gene: TRBJ2-7
clone size: NA
V gene: TRBV7-2
CDR3 DNA: TGTGCCAGCCGCCGGGACAGGGTTGGCGAGCAGTACTTC
CDR3 protein: CASRRDRVGEQYF

D gene: TRBD1
J gene: TRBJ2-3
clone size: NA
V gene: TRBV28
CDR3 DNA: TGTGCCAGCAGTCCCCTTTGGGACAGGAACACAGATACGCAGTATTTT
CDR3 protein: CASSPLWDRNTDTQYF

D gene: NA
J gene: TRBJ1-5
clone size: NA
V gene: TRBV7-9
CDR3 DNA: TGTGCCAGCAGCTTAAACATCGGTCAGCCCCAGCATTTT
CDR3 protein: CASSLNIGQPQHF

D gene: TRBD1
J gene: TRBJ2-3
clone size: NA
V gene: TRBV5-4
CDR3 DNA: TGTGCCAGCAGTTTGACAGGGATAAGCACAGATACGCAGTATTTT
CDR3 protein: CASSLTGISTDTQYF

D gene: TRBD1
J gene: TRBJ1-2
clone size: NA
V gene: TRBV7-9
CDR3 DNA: TGTGCCAGCAGCCCGGGGACAGGCTATGGCTACACCTTC
CDR3 protein: CASSPGTGYGYTF

D gene: NA
J gene: TRBJ2-3
clone size: medium-sized
V gene: TRBV7-8
CDR3 DNA: TGTGCCAGCCGAAAAGGGAGCCTCACAGATACGCAGTATTTT
CDR3 protein: CASRKGSLTDTQYF

D gene: NA
J gene: TRBJ2-1
clone size: NA
V gene: TRBV9
CDR3 DNA: TGTGCCAGCAGCGTCGGCCGGGATCACCCCTACAATGAGCAGTTCTTC
CDR3 protein: CASSVGRDHPYNEQFF

D gene: NA
J gene: TRBJ2-7
clone size: NA
V gene: TRBV28
CDR3 DNA: TGTGCCAGCACCCCTAGAACAGGGAAAATCTACGAGCAGTACTTC
CDR3 protein: CASTPRTGKIYEQYF

D gene: TRBD2
J gene: TRBJ2-7
clone size: once
V gene: TRBV7-8
CDR3 DNA: TGTGCCAGCAGCATACGGACTAGCGGGAGGGCCCTCGATAGCTACGAGCAGTACTTC
CDR3 protein: CASSIRTSGRALDSYEQYF

D gene: TRBD2
J gene: TRBJ2-1
clone size: NA
V gene: TRBV12-5
CDR3 DNA: TGTGCTAGTGTTACGACTAGCGGGAGTTCTTACAATGAGCAGTTCTTC
CDR3 protein: CASVTTSGSSYNEQFF

D gene: NA
J gene: TRBJ2-1
clone size: NA
V gene: TRBV6-1
CDR3 DNA: TGTGCCAGCGGGGGGTATCAGTCCAATGAGCAGTTCTTC
CDR3 protein: CASGGYQSNEQFF

D gene: NA
J gene: TRBJ1-2
clone size: NA
V gene: TRBV6-5
CDR3 DNA: TGTGCCAGCACATGGACGGCGGGCTATGGCTACACCTTC
CDR3 protein: CASTWTAGYGYTF

D gene: TRBD2
J gene: TRBJ2-1
clone size: NA
V gene: TRBV27
CDR3 DNA: TGTGCCAGCAGTTTTGGGACTAGCGGGAGGAATGAGCAGTTCTTC
CDR3 protein: CASSFGTSGRNEQFF

D gene: NA
J gene: TRBJ2-7
clone size: NA
V gene: TRBV19
CDR3 DNA: TGTGCCAGCGCGCCCTCCACGGGAATAGTCTACGAGCAGTACTTC
CDR3 protein: CASAPSTGIVYEQYF

D gene: TRBD1
J gene: TRBJ2-2
clone size: few
V gene: TRBV7-9
CDR3 DNA: TGTGCCAGCAGCTTCGTACAGGGGGCTAACGGGGAGCTGTTTTTT
CDR3 protein: CASSFVQGANGELFF

D gene: TRBD1
J gene: TRBJ1-1
clone size: NA
V gene: TRBV27
CDR3 DNA: TGTGCCAGCAGTTCAGCAGGACAGGTGTACACTGAAGCTTTCTTT
CDR3 protein: CASSSAGQVYTEAFF

D gene: TRBD1
J gene: TRBJ1-1
clone size: NA
V gene: TRBV19
CDR3 DNA: TGTGCCAGTAGAATAACCTATGGACAGGCGATTGAAGCTTTCTTT
CDR3 protein: CASRITYGQAIEAFF

D gene: NA
J gene: TRBJ2-2
clone size: NA
V gene: TRBV4-1
CDR3 DNA: TGCGCCAGCAGCCAAGTAGATATTGGACAGTCAACCGGGGAGCTGTTTTTT
CDR3 protein: CASSQVDIGQSTGELFF

D gene: NA
J gene: TRBJ2-6
clone size: few
V gene: TRBV7-9
CDR3 DNA: TGTGCCAGCAGCAAAAGGGGCAGGGATGAAGCAGGGGCCAACGTCCTGACTTTC
CDR3 protein: CASSKRGRDEAGANVLTF

D gene: NA
J gene: TRBJ2-1
clone size: NA
V gene: TRBV29-1
CDR3 DNA: TGCAGCGTTTCTGACAGGGCTGGGACTATGAATGAGCAGTTCTTC
CDR3 protein: CSVSDRAGTMNEQFF

D gene: TRBD2
J gene: TRBJ2-1
clone size: NA
V gene: TRBV19
CDR3 DNA: TGTGCCAGTACCTCACCCGTAGCGGGAGGTGAGAGTGAGCAGTTCTTC
CDR3 protein: CASTSPVAGGESEQFF

D gene: NA
J gene: TRBJ2-1
clone size: NA
V gene: TRBV28
CDR3 DNA: TGTGCCAGTCAACCCCCCGACAGCGCCTACAATGAGCAGTTCTTC
CDR3 protein: CASQPPDSAYNEQFF

D gene: TRBD2
J gene: TRBJ2-1
clone size: NA
V gene: TRBV5-4
CDR3 DNA: TGTGCCAGCAGCTTAAGGGGTAGCGGGAGAGGACGCTCCTACAATGAGCAGTTCTTC
CDR3 protein: CASSLRGSGRGRSYNEQFF

D gene: TRBD1
J gene: TRBJ1-2
clone size: NA
V gene: TRBV14
CDR3 DNA: TGTGCCAGCAGCCAAGATCTAGGGACAGCGGGACGTCTGGGCTACACCTTC
CDR3 protein: CASSQDLGTAGRLGYTF

D gene: NA
J gene: TRBJ1-1
clone size: NA
V gene: TRBV7-9
CDR3 DNA: TGTGCCAGCAGCTTAACGTCGGGGGGGTATACTGAAGCTTTCTTT
CDR3 protein: CASSLTSGGYTEAFF

D gene: NA
J gene: TRBJ2-3
clone size: NA
V gene: TRBV9
CDR3 DNA: TGTGCCAGCAGCGTAGGGGGCACAGATACGCAGTATTTT
CDR3 protein: CASSVGGTDTQYF

D gene: NA
J gene: TRBJ1-5
clone size: NA
V gene: TRBV28
CDR3 DNA: TGTGCCAGCAGTTTAAGGGGCGCGACCCAGCCCCAGCATTTT
CDR3 protein: CASSLRGATQPQHF

D gene: NA
J gene: TRBJ2-7
clone size: NA
V gene: TRBV2
CDR3 DNA: TGTGCCAGCAGTCCGGGCCAGTGGGAGACGTGGGAGCAGTACTTC
CDR3 protein: CASSPGQWETWEQYF